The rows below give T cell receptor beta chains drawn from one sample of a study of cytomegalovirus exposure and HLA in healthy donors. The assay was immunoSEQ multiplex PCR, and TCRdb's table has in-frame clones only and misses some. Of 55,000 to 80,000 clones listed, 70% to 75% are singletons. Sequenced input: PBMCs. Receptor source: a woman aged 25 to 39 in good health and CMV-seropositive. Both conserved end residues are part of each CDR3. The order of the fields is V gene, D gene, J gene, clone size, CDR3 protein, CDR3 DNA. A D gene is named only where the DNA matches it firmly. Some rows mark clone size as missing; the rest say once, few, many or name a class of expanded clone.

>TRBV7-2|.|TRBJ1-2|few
CASSPGTLNYGYTF
TGTGCCAGCAGCCCCGGGACTCTCAACTATGGCTACACCTTC
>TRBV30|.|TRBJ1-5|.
CAWVEIGGGSNQPQHF
TGTGCCTGGGTCGAGATAGGGGGGGGGAGCAATCAGCCCCAGCATTTT
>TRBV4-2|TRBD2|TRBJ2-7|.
CASSQAGLGVNEQYF
TGTGCCAGCAGCCAGGCGGGACTAGGGGTGAACGAGCAGTACTTC
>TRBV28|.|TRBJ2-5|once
CASSWTQGGGWETQYF
TGTGCCAGCAGTTGGACGCAGGGGGGTGGTTGGGAGACCCAGTACTTC
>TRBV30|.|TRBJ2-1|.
CAWSSGSSYNEQFF
TGTGCCTGGAGTTCCGGGAGCTCCTACAATGAGCAGTTCTTC
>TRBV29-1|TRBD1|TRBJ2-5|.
CSFSFWDRGQETQYF
TGCAGCTTTTCCTTTTGGGACAGGGGCCAAGAGACCCAGTACTTC
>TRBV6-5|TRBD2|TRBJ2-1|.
CASTPGGDWANEQFF
TGTGCCAGCACCCCTGGGGGGGATTGGGCCAATGAGCAGTTCTTC
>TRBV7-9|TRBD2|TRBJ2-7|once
CASSIQTSGYSYEQYF
TGTGCCAGCAGCATTCAGACTAGCGGGTACTCCTACGAGCAGTACTTC
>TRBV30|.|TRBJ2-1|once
CAWSGDTNEQFF
TGTGCCTGGAGCGGGGACACCAATGAGCAGTTCTTC
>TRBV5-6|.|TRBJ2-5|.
CASSPTGWGEQYF
TGTGCCAGCAGCCCGACGGGCTGGGGAGAGCAGTACTTC
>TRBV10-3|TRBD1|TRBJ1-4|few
CAIRAGQGASGELFF
TGTGCCATCAGAGCGGGACAGGGGGCAAGCGGAGAACTGTTTTTT
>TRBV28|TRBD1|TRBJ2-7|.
CASREGQSFPYEQYF
TGTGCCAGCAGAGAGGGACAGTCTTTCCCCTACGAGCAGTACTTC
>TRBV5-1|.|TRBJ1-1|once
CASRPTGLMNTEAFF
TGCGCCAGCAGGCCAACAGGGCTGATGAACACTGAAGCTTTCTTT
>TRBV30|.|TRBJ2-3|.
CAWSSGRSRADTQYF
TGTGCCTGGAGTTCAGGGAGGAGTAGAGCAGATACGCAGTATTTT
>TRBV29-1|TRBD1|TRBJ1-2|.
CSVPLTGLGGYTF
TGCAGCGTTCCTTTGACAGGGCTCGGAGGCTACACCTTC
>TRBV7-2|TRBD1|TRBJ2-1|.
CASSYRGPIYNEQFF
TGTGCCAGCAGCTACAGGGGGCCAATCTACAATGAGCAGTTCTTC
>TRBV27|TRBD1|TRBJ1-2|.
CASSSRTGSYGYTF
TGTGCCAGCAGTTCCCGGACAGGGAGCTATGGCTACACCTTC
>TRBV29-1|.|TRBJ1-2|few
CSVQSNYGYTF
TGCAGCGTTCAGTCTAACTATGGCTACACCTTC
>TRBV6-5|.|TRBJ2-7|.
CASRGTHEQYF
TGTGCCAGCAGGGGCACCCACGAGCAGTACTTC
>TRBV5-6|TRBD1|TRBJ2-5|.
CASSLVQGARETQYF
TGTGCCAGCAGCTTGGTGCAGGGGGCAAGGGAGACCCAGTACTTC
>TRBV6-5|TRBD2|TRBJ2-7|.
CASSYSSSGSPYEQYF
TGTGCCAGCAGTTACTCGAGCAGCGGGAGCCCCTACGAGCAGTACTTC
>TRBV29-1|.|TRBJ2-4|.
CSVEDYRDSRIAGHANIQYF
TGCAGCGTTGAAGACTATAGGGACAGTCGGATAGCGGGACATGCAAACATTCAGTACTTC
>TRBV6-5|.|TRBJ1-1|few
CASTLARGRTEAFF
TGTGCCAGCACCTTGGCCAGGGGTAGGACTGAAGCTTTCTTT
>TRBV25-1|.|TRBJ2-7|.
CASSGRGRMIYEQYF
TGTGCCAGCAGCGGGCGGGGACGGATGATCTACGAGCAGTACTTC
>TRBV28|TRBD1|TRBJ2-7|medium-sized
CASTGTETYEQYF
TGTGCCAGCACAGGGACAGAAACCTACGAGCAGTACTTC
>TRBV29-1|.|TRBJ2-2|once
CSVGQPNTGELFF
TGCAGCGTTGGGCAACCGAACACCGGGGAGCTGTTTTTT
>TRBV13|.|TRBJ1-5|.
CASSLGRGWQPQHF
TGTGCCAGCAGCCTCGGGAGGGGTTGGCAGCCCCAGCATTTT
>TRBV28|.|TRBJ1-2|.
CASSFSRSNYGYTF
TGTGCCAGCAGTTTTTCACGGTCTAACTATGGCTACACCTTC
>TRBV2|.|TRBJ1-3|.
CASSVIRGYENTIYF
TGTGCCAGCAGTGTGATAAGGGGGTATGAAAACACCATATATTTT
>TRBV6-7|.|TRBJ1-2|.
CASSKAEQFYGYTF
TGTGCCAGCAGTAAAGCAGAACAGTTCTATGGCTACACCTTC
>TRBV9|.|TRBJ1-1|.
CASSVVPGENTEAFF
TGTGCCAGCAGCGTAGTACCAGGGGAGAACACTGAAGCTTTCTTT
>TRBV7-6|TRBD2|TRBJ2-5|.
CASSLAGGPETQYF
TGTGCCAGCAGCTTAGCGGGAGGGCCGGAGACCCAGTACTTC
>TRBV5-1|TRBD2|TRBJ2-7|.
CASSLTSGGAPYEQYF
TGCGCCAGCAGCTTAACTAGCGGGGGTGCTCCCTACGAGCAGTACTTC
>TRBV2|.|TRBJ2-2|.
CASSVSGLNTGELFF
TGTGCCAGCAGTGTATCAGGATTGAACACCGGGGAGCTGTTTTTT
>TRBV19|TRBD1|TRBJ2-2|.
CASGGQGWTGELFF
TGTGCCAGTGGAGGACAGGGCTGGACCGGGGAGCTGTTTTTT